Each of the 8 T cell receptor beta chains below was sequenced from the same sample in a study of T cells in Graves' hyperthyroidism and ophthalmopathy. Regions amplified from RNA transcripts were the TCR beta CDR3 regions. HTBI primers drove first-round RT-PCR of the TCR CDR3. TCRdb ran MiXCR on the multiplex PCR reads and lists one entry per CDR3 protein. The repertoire has a few hundred thousand distinct CDR3 sequences, 15% of them found once; the top ten carry approximately 19%. The source material was blood. These receptors came from a woman aged 55-69 years with Graves' ophthalmopathy.

This clonotype was observed many times. The chain recombines TRBV12-3 or TRBV12-4 with TRBJ2-5; D uncertain. The V end was cut by 5 bases, the J end by 7 bases, with 8 bases between. The CDR3 loop spans 11 amino acids. CDR3 in amino acids: CASSRSRTQYF. The CDR3 DNA sequence: TGTGCCAGCAGTAGAAGCAGGACCCAGTACTTC.

The sample holds many counts of this clonotype. This chain uses TRBV12-3 or TRBV12-4 with TRBJ2-2; D is ambiguous. Between the trimmed V and J ends, which lost 5 bases and 5 bases, there was a span of 9 bases. The CDR3 length is 13 residues. The CDR3 region is CASSPTRTGELFF. CDR3 bases: TGTGCCAGCAGTCCCACCCGGACCGGGGAGCTGTTTTTT.

This clonotype was detected ten times or more. The rearrangement uses TRBV6-1 and TRBJ1-6, with D possibly matching TRBD1 (6 bases). This CDR3 comprises 16 residues. The V end lost 6 bases, the J end lost 7 bases, and 19 bases lay between the germline ends. Germline lookup yields CDR1 MNHNS and CDR2 SASEGT. CDR3 sequence (DNA): TGTGCCAGCAGGACAGGCGATGGGGTAAACAATTCACCCCTCCACTTT. It yields the protein CASRTGDGVNNSPLHF.

This clonotype has more than one count but fewer than ten. A much larger clone is a single base away; this may be a read error. The chain carries TRBV5-1 and TRBJ2-1, with 7 nucleotides matching TRBD2. CDR3 length equals 15 residues. The V and J ends lost 0 bases and 10 bases, in that order; junction bases with no gene match: 10. The germline V gene has CDR1 SGHRS and CDR2 YFSETQ. CDR3 in DNA: TGCGCCAGCAGCTTGGGTCTAGCGGAGGCGTACGAGCAGTTCTTC. Its protein is CASSLGLAEAYEQFF.

This clonotype has more than one count but fewer than ten. This sequence joins TRBV3-1 and TRBJ1-2; a possible D gene is TRBD1 (6 bases). Per the germline V gene, CDR1 is LGHDT and CDR2 is YNNKEL (reference sequence). The V gene lost 3 bases and the J gene lost 14 bases, with 16 bases spanning the gap. This CDR3 region has 12 residues. The chain's CDR3 is CASSHNRDPRTF. CDR3 DNA sequence: TGTGCCAGCAGCCATAACAGGGACCCGCGGACCTTC.

In this sample, this clonotype turned up a few times. The chain couples TRBV10-3 to TRBJ2-7; the D gene is possibly TRBD2 (5 bases). This CDR3 region has 13 residues. CDR1 and CDR2 (germline): ENHRY, SYGVKD. V lost 3 bases to trimming and J lost 7 bases, with 13 bases between them. CDR3 in DNA: TGTGCCATCAGTGACTCTGGATCGGGAGAGCAGTACTTC. It yields the protein CAISDSGSGEQYF.

Note on this clonotype: Since a much larger clone is just one base distant, this may be a read error. The V gene is TRBV6-1, the J gene TRBJ2-1; a possible D gene is TRBD1 (6 bases). Germline values: CDR1 MNHNS, CDR2 SASEGT. V lost 7 bases to trimming and J lost 6 bases, with 19 bases between them. The CDR3 runs to 15 residues. The CDR3 is CASIGDTTSGNEQFF. The CDR3 DNA is TGTGCCAGCATTGGGGACACAACTTCGGGCAATGAGCAGTTCTTC.

This clonotype was counted ten times or more. Here the CDR3 reads CASSPHLEAFF. The CDR3 DNA follows: TGTGCCAGCAGTCCGCACCTAGAAGCTTTCTTT. The V gene is TRBV12-3 or TRBV12-4, the J gene TRBJ1-1, with unresolved D. There are 11 residues in the CDR3. Trimming shortened V by 5 bases and J by 8 bases, and 9 bases separated the two germline ends.